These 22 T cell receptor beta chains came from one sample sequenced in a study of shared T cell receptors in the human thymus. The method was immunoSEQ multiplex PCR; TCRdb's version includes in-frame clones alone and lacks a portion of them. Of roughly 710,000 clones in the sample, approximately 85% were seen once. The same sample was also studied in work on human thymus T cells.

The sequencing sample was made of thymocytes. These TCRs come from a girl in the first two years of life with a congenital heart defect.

Here the CDR3 reads CASSIRAGGTYEQYF. CDR3 bases: TGTGCCAGTAGTATCAGGGCAGGGGGAACCTACGAGCAGTACTTC. V is TRBV19 and J is TRBJ2-7, with 7 bases lining up with TRBD1. Germline CDR1 LNHDA, CDR2 SQIVND (reference sequence). J gave up 2 bases and V 3 bases, and 7 bases lay outside the gene matches. This CDR3 region has 15 residues.

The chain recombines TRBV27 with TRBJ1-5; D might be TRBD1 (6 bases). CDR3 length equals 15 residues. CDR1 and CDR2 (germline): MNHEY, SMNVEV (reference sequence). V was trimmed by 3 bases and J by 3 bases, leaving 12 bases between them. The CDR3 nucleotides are TGTGCCAGCAGTTTCATGACAGGAAACAATCAGCCCCAGCATTTT. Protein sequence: CASSFMTGNNQPQHF.

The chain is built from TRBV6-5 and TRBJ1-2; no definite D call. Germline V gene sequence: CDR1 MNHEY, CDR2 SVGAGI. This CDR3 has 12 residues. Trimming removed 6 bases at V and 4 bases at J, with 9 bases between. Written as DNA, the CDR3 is TGTGCCAGCAGCCCTACTACCTATGGCTACACCTTC. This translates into CASSPTTYGYTF.

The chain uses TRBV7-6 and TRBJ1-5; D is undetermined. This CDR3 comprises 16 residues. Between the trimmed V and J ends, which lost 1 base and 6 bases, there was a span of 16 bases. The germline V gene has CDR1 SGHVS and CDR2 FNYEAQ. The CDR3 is CASSLGAAHESQPQHF. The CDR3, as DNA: TGTGCCAGCAGCTTAGGGGCCGCTCATGAGAGTCAGCCCCAGCATTTT.

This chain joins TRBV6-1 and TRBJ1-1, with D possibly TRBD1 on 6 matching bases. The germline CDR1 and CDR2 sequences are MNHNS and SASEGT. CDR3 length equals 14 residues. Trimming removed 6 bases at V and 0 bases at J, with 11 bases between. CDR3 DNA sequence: TGTGCCAGCAGCGACAGGAAAATGAACACTGAAGCTTTCTTT. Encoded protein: CASSDRKMNTEAFF.

CDR3 nucleotides: TGTGCCAGCTCACTTGACAGGGACTATGGCTACACCTTC. Its translation is CASSLDRDYGYTF. The V call is TRBV18, the J call TRBJ1-2; 7 positions match TRBD1. This CDR3 is 13 amino acids long. With 4 bases clipped from V and 3 bases from J, the junction kept 2 bases outside the gene matches. The V gene's germline CDR1 is KGHSH and CDR2 LQKENI.

As DNA, the CDR3 is TGTGCCAGCAGTTACTCGATCGCGGGGGGCAATGAGCAGTTCTTC. Translation: CASSYSIAGGNEQFF. This sequence joins TRBV6-5 and TRBJ2-1, with TRBD2 matching 8 bases. This CDR3 contains 15 residues. Trimming cost V 0 bases and J 6 bases; bases outside gene matches: 4. Germline CDR1 MNHEY, CDR2 SVGAGI.

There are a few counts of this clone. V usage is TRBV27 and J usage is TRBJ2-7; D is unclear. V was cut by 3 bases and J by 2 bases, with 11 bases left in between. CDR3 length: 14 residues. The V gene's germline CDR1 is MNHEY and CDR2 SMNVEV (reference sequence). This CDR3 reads CASSFSPRAYEQYF. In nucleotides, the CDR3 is TGTGCCAGCAGTTTTTCCCCCCGTGCCTACGAGCAGTACTTC.

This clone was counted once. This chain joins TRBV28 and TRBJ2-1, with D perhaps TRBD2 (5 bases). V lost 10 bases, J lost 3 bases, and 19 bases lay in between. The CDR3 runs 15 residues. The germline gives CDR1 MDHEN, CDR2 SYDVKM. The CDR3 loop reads CATTLGIGVYNEQFF. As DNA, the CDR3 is TGTGCCACCACACTCGGGATCGGGGTCTACAATGAGCAGTTCTTC.

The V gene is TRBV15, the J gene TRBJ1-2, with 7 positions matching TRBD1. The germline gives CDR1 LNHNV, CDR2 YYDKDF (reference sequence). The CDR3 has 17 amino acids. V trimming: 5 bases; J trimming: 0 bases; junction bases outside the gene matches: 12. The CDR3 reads CATSARDRHFTNYGYTF. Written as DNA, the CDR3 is TGTGCCACCAGCGCAAGGGACAGACACTTTACTAACTATGGCTACACCTTC.

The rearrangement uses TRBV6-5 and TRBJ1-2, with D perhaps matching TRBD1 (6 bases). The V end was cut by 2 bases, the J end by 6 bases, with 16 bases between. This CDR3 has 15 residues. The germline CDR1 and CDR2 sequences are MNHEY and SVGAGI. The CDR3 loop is CASSYLPPRGDGYTF. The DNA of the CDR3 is TGTGCCAGCAGTTACCTCCCGCCCAGGGGTGATGGCTACACCTTC.

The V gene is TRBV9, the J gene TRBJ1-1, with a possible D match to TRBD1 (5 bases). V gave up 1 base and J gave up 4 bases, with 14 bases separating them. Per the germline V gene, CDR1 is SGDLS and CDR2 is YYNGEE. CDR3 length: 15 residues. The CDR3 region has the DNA TGTGCCAGCAGCGTAAGCCGGGACTGGACCACTGAAGCTTTCTTT. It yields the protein CASSVSRDWTTEAFF.

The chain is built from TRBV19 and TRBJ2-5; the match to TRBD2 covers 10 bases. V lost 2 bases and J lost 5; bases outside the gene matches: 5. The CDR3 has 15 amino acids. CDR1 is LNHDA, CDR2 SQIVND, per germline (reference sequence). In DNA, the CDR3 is TGTGCCAGTAGTATAACCAGCGGGGGGGCGGAGACCCAGTACTTC. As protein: CASSITSGGAETQYF.

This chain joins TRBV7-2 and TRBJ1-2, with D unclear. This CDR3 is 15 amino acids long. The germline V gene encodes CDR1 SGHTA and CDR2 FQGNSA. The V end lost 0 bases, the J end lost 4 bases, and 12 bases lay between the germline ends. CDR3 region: CASSLATALPYGYTF. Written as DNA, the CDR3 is TGTGCCAGCAGCTTAGCCACAGCATTACCCTATGGCTACACCTTC.

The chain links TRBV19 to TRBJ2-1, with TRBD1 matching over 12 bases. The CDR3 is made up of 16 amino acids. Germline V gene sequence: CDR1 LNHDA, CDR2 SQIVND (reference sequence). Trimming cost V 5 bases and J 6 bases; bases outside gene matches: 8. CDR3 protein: CASSLTGTGGRNEQFF. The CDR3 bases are TGTGCCAGTAGTTTAACCGGGACAGGGGGCCGCAATGAGCAGTTCTTC. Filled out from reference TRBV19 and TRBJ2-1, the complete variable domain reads DGGITQSPKYLFRKEGQNVTLSCEQNLNHDAMYWYRQDPGQGLRLIYYSQIVNDFQKGDIAEGYSVSREKKESFPLTVTSAQKNPTAFYLCASSLTGTGGRNEQFFGPGTRLTVL.

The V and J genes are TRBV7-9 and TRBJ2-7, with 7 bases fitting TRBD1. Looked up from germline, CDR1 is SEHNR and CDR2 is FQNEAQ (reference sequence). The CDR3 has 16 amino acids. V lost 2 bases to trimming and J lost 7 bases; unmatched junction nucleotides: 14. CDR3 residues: CASSLIPTGTIQEQYF. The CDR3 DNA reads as TGTGCCAGCAGCTTAATCCCGACAGGGACGATCCAAGAGCAGTACTTC.

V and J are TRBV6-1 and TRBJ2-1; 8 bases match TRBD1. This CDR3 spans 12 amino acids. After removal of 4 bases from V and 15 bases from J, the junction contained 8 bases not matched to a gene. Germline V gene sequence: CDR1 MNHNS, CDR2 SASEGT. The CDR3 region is CASSVTGAGWFF. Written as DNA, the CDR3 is TGTGCCAGCAGTGTGACAGGGGCCGGGTGGTTCTTC.

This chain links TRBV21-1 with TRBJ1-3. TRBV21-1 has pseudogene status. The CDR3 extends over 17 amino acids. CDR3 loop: CASSIERGRCSGNTIYF. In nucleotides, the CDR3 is TGTGCCAGCAGCATCGAAAGAGGGAGATGCTCTGGAAACACCATATATTTT.

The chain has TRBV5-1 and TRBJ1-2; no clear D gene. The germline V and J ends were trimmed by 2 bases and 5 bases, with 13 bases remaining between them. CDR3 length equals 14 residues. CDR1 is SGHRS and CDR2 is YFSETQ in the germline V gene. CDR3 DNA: TGCGCCAGCAGCTTTTCCCCGACTGATTATGGCTACACCTTC. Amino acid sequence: CASSFSPTDYGYTF.

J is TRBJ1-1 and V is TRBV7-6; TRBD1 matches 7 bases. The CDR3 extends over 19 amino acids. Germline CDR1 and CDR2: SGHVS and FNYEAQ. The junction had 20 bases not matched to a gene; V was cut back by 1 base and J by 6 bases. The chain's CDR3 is CASSLEEGVRQGIKAEAFF. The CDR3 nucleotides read TGTGCCAGCAGCTTAGAGGAAGGGGTACGACAGGGAATAAAGGCTGAAGCTTTCTTT.

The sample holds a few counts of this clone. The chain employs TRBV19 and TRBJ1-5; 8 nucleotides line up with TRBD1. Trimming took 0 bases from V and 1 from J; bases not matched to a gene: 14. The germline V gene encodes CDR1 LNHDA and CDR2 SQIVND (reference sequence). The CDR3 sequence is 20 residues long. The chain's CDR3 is CASSIEAGQGGGGSNQPQHF. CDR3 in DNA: TGTGCCAGTAGTATAGAGGCAGGACAGGGAGGGGGTGGGAGCAATCAGCCCCAGCATTTT.

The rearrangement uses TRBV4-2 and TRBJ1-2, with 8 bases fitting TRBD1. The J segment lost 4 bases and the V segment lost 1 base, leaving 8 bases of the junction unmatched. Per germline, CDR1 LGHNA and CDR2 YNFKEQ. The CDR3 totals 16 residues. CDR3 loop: CASSQATGGWGYGYTF. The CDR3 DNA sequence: TGTGCCAGCAGCCAAGCTACAGGGGGTTGGGGCTATGGCTACACCTTC.